These 9 T cell receptor beta chains came from one sample sequenced in a study of CD8 T cells in ankylosing spondylitis. One entry per CDR3 protein, called by TCRdb with MiXCR from the 5' RACE reads. The sample holds some 350,000 distinct CDR3 sequences, roughly 14% seen once. The material sequenced was blood, either unsorted or a sorted T cell fraction (not recorded which). The source is a male donor with ankylosing spondylitis or in good health (not recorded which).

The CDR3 region has the DNA TGTGCCAGCAGCCAATCGGGCTCGGCCTCGAGCACGGGAACAGATACGCAGTATTTT. The encoded protein is CASSQSGSASSTGTDTQYF. The rearrangement uses TRBV4-2 and TRBJ2-3; D perhaps matches TRBD2 (5 bases). Germline V gene sequence: CDR1 LGHNA, CDR2 YNFKEQ. V was trimmed by 2 bases and J by 3 bases, leaving 24 bases between them. The CDR3 is made up of 19 amino acids.

A few counts support this clonotype. The V call is TRBV7-8, the J call TRBJ1-2; D unclear. V dropped 3 bases and J dropped 8 bases, with 16 bases sitting between them. Germline-derived CDR1 and CDR2 are SGHVS and FQNEAQ. The CDR3 length is 14 residues. DNA of the CDR3: TGTGCCAGCAGCTTTGCCGGGAGGCCGGACGGCTACACCTTC. This codes for CASSFAGRPDGYTF.

This clonotype was counted at least ten times. The rearrangement joins TRBV5-1 to TRBJ2-2; 7 bases map to TRBD1. The CDR3 is made up of 17 amino acids. V trimming: 0 bases; J trimming: 3 bases; junction bases outside the gene matches: 8. CDR1 is SGHRS and CDR2 is YFSETQ in the germline V gene. The CDR3, as DNA: TGCGCCAGCAGCTTGGCCTTAGGGGGCAAGGACACCGGGGAGCTGTTTTTT. Residues: CASSLALGGKDTGELFF.

CDR3 in amino acids: CASSTDGTVNTEAFF. CDR3 DNA: TGCGCCAGCAGCACCGACGGGACAGTTAACACTGAAGCTTTCTTT. This sequence joins TRBV5-1 and TRBJ1-1; the match to TRBD1 covers 7 bases. V shed 4 bases and J 2 bases; nucleotides not matched to a gene: 8. The V gene's germline CDR1 is SGHRS and CDR2 YFSETQ. This CDR3 comprises 15 residues.

This rearrangement joins TRBV10-2 to TRBJ1-1, with D hard to call. The V end was cut by 9 bases, the J end by 4 bases, with 21 bases between. The V gene's germline CDR1 is WSHSY and CDR2 SAAADI. The CDR3 consists of 15 residues. The CDR3 DNA reads TGCGCCAGTGAATTCAAGGGAGCCTCGAGCACTGAAGCTTTCTTT. Its translation: CASEFKGASSTEAFF.

Many counts were recorded for this clonotype. The chain combines TRBV5-1 with TRBJ1-2, with D possibly matching TRBD1 (6 bases). Deletions cut 0 bases from V and 8 bases from J, with 11 bases between. In germline, CDR1 is SGHRS, CDR2 YFSETQ. This CDR3 has 13 residues. CDR3 region: CASSLDGGGGYTF. The CDR3 DNA follows: TGCGCCAGCAGCTTGGACGGGGGCGGGGGCTACACCTTC.

This clonotype was seen a handful of times. The chain combines TRBV6-1 with TRBJ2-3; 7 nucleotides line up with TRBD1. Germline V gene lookup returns CDR1 MNHNS and CDR2 SASEGT. The V and J ends lost 7 bases and 0 bases, in that order; junction bases with no gene match: 7. This CDR3 contains 15 residues. The CDR3 DNA reads TGTGCCAGCACCTCAACAGGGGTGAGCACAGATACGCAGTATTTT. Protein sequence: CASTSTGVSTDTQYF.

In its sample, this clonotype was seen many times. The CDR3 sequence is CASRDTDEKLFF. The CDR3 bases are TGTGCCAGCCGGGACACCGATGAAAAACTGTTTTTT. V and J are TRBV10-3 and TRBJ1-4; a weak D match, TRBD1 (6 bases). Germline V CDR1 and CDR2: ENHRY, SYGVKD. The CDR3 sequence is 12 residues long. V lost 10 bases to trimming and J lost 6 bases, with 12 bases between them.

The chain recombines TRBV19 with TRBJ2-7; a possible D gene is TRBD1 (6 bases). The CDR3 loop spans 14 amino acids. V lost 2 bases to trimming and J lost 6 bases, with 14 bases between them. CDR1 and CDR2 (germline): LNHDA, SQIVND (reference sequence). The CDR3 spells CASSITGQLGEQYF. In DNA form, the CDR3 reads TGTGCCAGTAGTATAACGGGACAACTGGGCGAGCAGTACTTC.